The next 5 T cell receptor beta chains were all read from a single sample in a study of shared clonotypes between healthy human individuals (dated by TCRdb to 2020 to 2022). CD8 naive samples were obtained by positive selection for CCR7 among CD45RO-negative cells, yielding a CD45RA+CCR7+ population from which TemRA cells were excluded. The library was made by the immunoSEQ multiplex PCR assay. TCRdb provides this immuneACCESS table in a form limited to in-frame rearrangements. Some clones are lacking; in checked studies, under half of them reflect an unresolved V gene, and why the rest are absent is not known. A total of around 1.9 million clones appear in this sample, 80% to 95% of them only once. More than 1.5% of the sample is held by the ten biggest clonotypes. The sequenced sample consisted of naive CD8+ T cells from PBMCs. In light of the paper, this sample's cell subset or site label describes: CD45RA+CCR7+. The receptors here all came from a man aged 18 to 29 in good health. Some clones in this sample may be carry-over from other donors' samples.

In the case of this clone: Other DNA sequences within the sample encode an identical CDR3. The chain recombines TRBV9 with TRBJ2-1, with D unresolved. CDR3 length equals 14 residues. Germline V gene sequence: CDR1 SGDLS, CDR2 YYNGEE. The ends were cut back, 0 bases at V and 7 bases at J, with 11 bases in the middle. CDR3 DNA: TGTGCCAGCAGCGTAGGTTCAGGAAGGAATGAGCAGTTCTTC. Translation gives CASSVGSGRNEQFF. Based on the CDR3 plus reference TRBV9 and TRBJ2-1, the full variable domain is DSGVTQTPKHLITATGQRVTLRCSPRSGDLSVYWYQQSLDQGLQFLIQYYNGEERAKGNILERFSAQQFPDLHSELNLSSLELGDSALYFCASSVGSGRNEQFFGPGTRLTVL.

The chain carries TRBV2 and TRBJ2-7; D assignment may be TRBD1 or TRBD2 (5 bases each). CDR3 length equals 16 residues. V dropped 3 bases and J dropped 4 bases, with 19 bases sitting between them. In germline, CDR1 is SNHLY, CDR2 FYNNEI. Here the CDR3 reads CASSERPGTHFYEQYF. Here the CDR3 DNA reads TGTGCCAGCAGTGAGAGGCCAGGGACCCATTTTTACGAGCAGTACTTC.

This chain links TRBV4-1 with TRBJ2-1; D possibly corresponds to TRBD2 (6 bases). V was cut by 1 base and J by 4 bases, with 11 bases left in between. In germline, CDR1 is MGHRA, CDR2 YSYEKL. The CDR3 is made up of 15 amino acids. Here the CDR3 reads CASSQALGTYNEQFF. As DNA, the CDR3 is TGCGCCAGCAGCCAAGCCCTGGGGACTTACAATGAGCAGTTCTTC.

V usage is TRBV11-2 and J usage is TRBJ2-7; no firm D call. V was shortened by 1 base and J by 7 bases, with 8 bases between the two germline ends. The germline V gene encodes CDR1 SGHAT and CDR2 FQNNGV. This CDR3 has 12 amino acids. CDR3 region: CASSLVSTEQYF. CDR3 in DNA: TGTGCCAGCAGCTTAGTATCGACAGAGCAGTACTTC.

The rearrangement joins TRBV5-1 to TRBJ1-5; 10 nucleotides match TRBD1. V gave up 0 bases and J gave up 5 bases; unmatched junction bases: 2. Germline assignment: CDR1 SGHRS and CDR2 YFSETQ. The CDR3 totals 15 residues. For the CDR3, the DNA is TGCGCCAGCAGCTTGGACGGGACAGGGGATCAGCCCCAGCATTTT. It is translated as CASSLDGTGDQPQHF.